This entry is about one TCR beta chain. This receptor's antigen is unknown. Base-call qualities are not available, and no considerably larger clone is one nucleotide away. Whole blood was collected in K2EDTA tubes by collaborating institutions according to the institutions' own protocols. For TCRbeta analysis, collaborator samples were shipped as frozen whole blood, as isolated PBMCs, or as DNA extracted from either sample type. This sample was taken from a study of blood T cell repertoires in COVID-19 (TCRdb year 2020). About the full investigation: Samples covering the acute and convalescent phases of COVID-19 were provided by collaborators in the United States, Italy and Spain. The material from the prospective study consisted of cDNA or gDNA derived from T cells, B-cell-depleted T cells, or PBMCs. Subjects who had been exposed to COVID-19, were actively infected with it, or had recovered from it provided the deeply sampled blood TCRbeta repertoires that made up the dataset. The repertoires were released in a freely available public database intended as a resource for research on the immune response to SARS-CoV-2. The samples were drawn from two sources: the first 160 participants of the ongoing ImmuneRACE study, and 950 to 1,500 subjects contributed by 6 global collaborators. Sample metadata almost always included a de-identified subject ID, COVID-19 status, age in years and sex. HLA class I and class II types, where available, came from metadata supplied by the sample provider rather than from assay-based typing. What the authors observed across the whole study: How much clinical and demographic metadata was included differed by source and by participant, and the metadata was provided uncurated.

The immunoSEQ Assay, a bias-controlled multiplex PCR, was used to amplify TCRbeta CDR3 regions from genomic DNA. The study's own analysis went as follows. The number of nucleated cells in each sample was estimated from the amplification of reference gene primers within the assay. Sequence reads were collapsed and filtered to measure the absolute abundance of every unique TCRbeta CDR3 rearrangement. For each sample, productive Simpson clonality was calculated as the square root of Simpson's diversity index over productive rearrangements. TCRdb provides this immuneACCESS table in a form limited to in-frame rearrangements. Some clones are lacking; in checked studies, under half of them reflect an unresolved V gene, and why the rest are absent is not known. The D gene and trimming were derived from the DNA, and the V and J assignments and clone size from that table. The table for this sample lists 110,000 to 150,000 clones; 70% to 90% of them were counted only once. The ten most abundant clones make up 5% of the sample.

V lost 2 bases and J lost 10 bases; the stretch between them is 17 bases long. The CDR3, cysteine through phenylalanine, is 15 amino acids long. Only CDR3 DNA remains: 45 bases, in frame from the first base. CDR1 ENHRY and CDR2 SYGVKD are derived from the germline V gene. The TCR sequence derives from a woman in her forties or fifties with acute or convalescent COVID-19. This sequence uses TRBV10-3 and TRBJ1-4; possibly the D gene is TRBD1, per 5 matching bases. Material: peripheral blood. The CDR3 here reads CAISEAQGKLGKLFF. The sequenced DNA is TGTGCCATCAGTGAGGCCCAGGGAAAGTTAGGAAAACTGTTTTTT.